These 20 T cell receptor beta chains came from one sample sequenced in a study of blood T cell repertoires in COVID-19 (dated by TCRdb to 2018 to 2021). Libraries were constructed by the immunoSEQ multiplex PCR assay. In its TCRdb copy, this immuneACCESS table keeps in-frame sequences only and misses some clones. Where compared with another copy, unresolved V genes explain less than half of these, and the others have no known cause. This sample is represented by fewer than 350,000 clones; approximately 89% of them were singletons. The top ten clones comprise roughly 8% of the sample. The sequencing sample was made of peripheral blood. These receptors came from a woman between 50 and 59 years old who had recovered from COVID-19.

CDR3 amino acids: CASSMERRRSYTF. CDR3 coding DNA: TGTGCCAGTAGTATGGAGCGGAGGCGAAGCTACACCTTC. This rearrangement joins TRBV19 to TRBJ1-2; no clear D gene. With 3 bases removed from V and 9 bases from J, the gap between germline ends came to 14 bases. CDR3 length: 13 amino acids. Germline-derived CDR1 and CDR2 are LNHDA and SQIVND (reference sequence).

This chain connects TRBV7-2 to TRBJ2-1, with TRBD1 matching 9 bases. The CDR3 runs to 16 residues. V dropped 4 bases and J dropped 9; count of bases not matched to a gene: 13. Germline values: CDR1 SGHTA, CDR2 FQGNSA. In DNA, the CDR3 is TGTGCCAGCAGCTCCGAACGTACGACAGGGGGGGGTGAGCAGTTCTTC. Its protein product is CASSSERTTGGGEQFF.

CDR3 amino acids: CASSYDSGSGYNEQFF. CDR3 nucleotide sequence: TGTGCCAGCAGCTACGATAGCGGGAGTGGTTACAATGAGCAGTTCTTC. V and J are TRBV6-5 and TRBJ2-1; TRBD2 aligns across 9 bases. Germline CDR1 MNHEY, CDR2 SVGAGI. There are 16 residues in the CDR3. The V gene end was trimmed by 6 bases and the J gene end by 4 bases; junction bases not matched to a gene: 10.

This sequence joins TRBV10-3 and TRBJ1-4; 10 bases line up with TRBD1. Germline CDR1 is ENHRY and CDR2 is SYGVKD. There are 15 residues in the CDR3. With 4 bases clipped from V and 5 bases from J, the junction kept 4 bases outside the gene matches. The CDR3 spells CAISGSDRGNEKLFF. The CDR3, as DNA: TGTGCCATCAGTGGATCGGACAGGGGGAATGAAAAACTGTTTTTT.

This clone appeared once. This chain links TRBV5-1 with TRBJ1-2; 9 bases agree with TRBD1. Germline CDR1 reads SGHRS; CDR2 reads YFSETQ. Trimming removed 4 bases from V and 6 bases from J; junction bases left unmatched: 7. This CDR3 has 14 amino acids. CDR3 sequence reads: CASSTSGTGNGYTF. Written as DNA, the CDR3 is TGCGCCAGCAGCACATCCGGGACAGGGAATGGCTACACCTTC.

The genes are TRBV7-3 and TRBJ1-1; D may be TRBD1 (6 bases). Germline CDR1 is SGHTA and CDR2 is FQGTGA. Trimming pared 6 bases from V and 5 bases from J, leaving 13 bases between. This CDR3 has 13 residues. In nucleotides, the CDR3 is TGTGCCAGCAGTTCCCTAGGGGGAACTGAAGCTTTCTTT. Translation: CASSSLGGTEAFF. The full variable domain, rest sourced from reference TRBV7-3 and TRBJ1-1, is GAGVSQTPSNKVTEKGKYVELRCDPISGHTALYWYRQSLGQGPEFLIYFQGTGAADDSGLPNDRFFAVRPEGSVSTLKIQRTERGDSAVYLCASSSLGGTEAFFGQGTRLTVV.

For the CDR3, the DNA is TGTGCCAGCAGCCCCCGGACAGGGGGCAGGTGGAATGAGCAGTTCTTC. Protein sequence: CASSPRTGGRWNEQFF. The rearrangement links TRBV9 to TRBJ2-1, with 11 bases that match TRBD1. CDR3 size: 16 residues. V was clipped by 4 bases and J by 7 bases; unmatched bases: 10. Germline-derived CDR1 and CDR2 are SGDLS and YYNGEE.

This chain uses TRBV7-9 with TRBJ2-7, with D perhaps matching TRBD1 (6 bases). Germline-derived CDR1 and CDR2 are SEHNR and FQNEAQ (reference sequence). The CDR3 sequence is 14 residues long. V gave up 3 bases and J gave up 6 bases, with 15 bases separating them. The chain's CDR3 is CASSLNRELSEQYF. Written as DNA, the CDR3 is TGTGCCAGCAGCTTGAACAGGGAACTCAGCGAGCAGTACTTC.

V usage is TRBV11-2 and J usage is TRBJ2-5; TRBD2 aligns across 11 bases. Germline assignment: CDR1 SGHAT and CDR2 FQNNGV. CDR3 length: 16 amino acids. J lost 7 bases, V lost 0 bases, and 7 bases had no gene match. The DNA for the CDR3 is TGTGCCAGCAGCTTAGAAGGGGTGCTAGCGGGAGGGACCCAGTACTTC. Its protein product is CASSLEGVLAGGTQYF.

The chain is built from TRBV11-2 and TRBJ2-7, with D possibly TRBD1 on 7 matching bases. Germline assignment: CDR1 SGHAT and CDR2 FQNNGV. The germline V and J ends were trimmed by 5 bases and 3 bases, with 11 bases remaining between them. This CDR3 is built from 13 residues. CDR3 sequence reads: CASSLQGGYEQYF. The DNA for the CDR3 is TGTGCCAGCAGCCTCCAGGGGGGCTACGAGCAGTACTTC.

The rearrangement joins TRBV10-3 to TRBJ1-1; D is uncertain. Germline CDR1 and CDR2: ENHRY and SYGVKD. The CDR3 consists of 15 residues. Between the trimmed V and J ends, which lost 0 bases and 4 bases, there was a span of 12 bases. As DNA, the CDR3 is TGTGCCATCAGTGAGTCGTCGGACTTCAGCACTGAAGCTTTCTTT. Translation: CAISESSDFSTEAFF.

The chain links TRBV19 to TRBJ1-6, with 7 bases identical to TRBD1. The germline V gene encodes CDR1 LNHDA and CDR2 SQIVND (reference sequence). The CDR3 spans 15 residues. The V gene end was trimmed by 8 bases and the J gene end by 7 bases; junction bases not matched to a gene: 11. CDR3 region: CASCEGAKINSPLHF. The DNA of the CDR3 is TGTGCCAGTTGTGAGGGGGCCAAAATAAATTCACCCCTCCACTTT.

The genes are TRBV4-1 and TRBJ2-1; 7 bases are a match to TRBD2. The CDR3 is 17 residues long. V was pared by 1 base and J by 3 bases, with 9 bases of the junction left unmatched. Germline V gene data show CDR1 as MGHRA and CDR2 as YSYEKL. CDR3 protein: CASSQGMGGVYYNEQFF. CDR3 sequence (DNA): TGCGCCAGCAGCCAAGGGATGGGGGGGGTTTACTACAATGAGCAGTTCTTC.

The chain combines TRBV19 with TRBJ1-2; D unclear. Germline loops: CDR1 LNHDA, CDR2 SQIVND (reference sequence). V lost 5 bases, J lost 0 bases, and 10 bases lay in between. The CDR3 totals 14 residues. This CDR3 is CASSVSSSNYGYTF. DNA of the CDR3: TGTGCCAGTAGTGTTTCTTCCTCTAACTATGGCTACACCTTC.

V and J are TRBV5-1 and TRBJ2-3; TRBD2 is a possible D gene (6 bases). In germline, CDR1 is SGHRS, CDR2 YFSETQ. V was clipped by 2 bases and J by 2 bases, with 12 bases between them. This CDR3 spans 15 amino acids. As DNA, the CDR3 is TGCGCCAGCAGCTTTTGGGGGGTCGACACAGATACGCAGTATTTT. Its protein product is CASSFWGVDTDTQYF. The variable domain in full, completed from reference TRBV5-1 and TRBJ2-3, reads KAGVTQTPRYLIKTRGQQVTLSCSPISGHRSVSWYQQTPGQGLQFLFEYFSETQRNKGNFPGRFSGRQFSNSRSEMNVSTLELGDSALYLCASSFWGVDTDTQYFGPGTRLTVL.

The rearrangement uses TRBV11-2 and TRBJ1-4, with D unclear. The germline gives CDR1 SGHAT, CDR2 FQNNGV. This CDR3 contains 14 residues. V was shortened by 1 base and J by 4 bases, with 7 bases between the two germline ends. The CDR3 loop is CASSLGLNNEKLFF. CDR3 in DNA: TGTGCCAGCAGCTTAGGGCTGAATAATGAAAAACTGTTTTTT.

V is TRBV7-2 and J is TRBJ2-1, with a weak D call TRBD1 (5 bases). Germline V CDR1 and CDR2: SGHTA, FQGNSA. V lost 1 base and J 9 bases, leaving 13 bases between the germline ends. The CDR3 has 14 amino acids. DNA for the CDR3: TGTGCCAGCAGCTTAGGTATGGGGCAGGGTGAGCAGTTCTTC. Translating gives CASSLGMGQGEQFF.

This chain uses TRBV10-3 with TRBJ2-7, with 8 bases fitting TRBD1. CDR3 length: 14 amino acids. The trim removed 3 bases at V and 2 bases at J, leaving 3 bases unmatched. CDR1 ENHRY and CDR2 SYGVKD come from the germline V gene. CDR3 DNA: TGTGCCATCAGTGATAAGGACAGGGCCTACGAGCAGTACTTC. This codes for CAISDKDRAYEQYF.

V usage is TRBV18 and J usage is TRBJ2-7, with no clear D. V lost 1 base, J lost 7 bases, and 20 bases lay in between. CDR3 size: 16 residues. Germline lookup yields CDR1 KGHSH and CDR2 LQKENI. The CDR3 spells CASSPRTAKDTHEQYF. The CDR3 DNA follows: TGTGCCAGCTCACCACGAACAGCTAAGGATACTCATGAGCAGTACTTC. Drawing the rest from reference TRBV18 and TRBJ2-7, the complete variable domain is NAGVMQNPRHLVRRRGQEARLRCSPMKGHSHVYWYRQLPEEGLKFMVYLQKENIIDESGMPKERFSAEFPKEGPSILRIQQVVRGDSAAYFCASSPRTAKDTHEQYFGPGTRLTVT.

This clone was recorded a few times. V usage is TRBV28 and J usage is TRBJ2-5, with a tentative D call TRBD1 (6 bases). The CDR3 totals 14 residues. From germline, CDR1 is MDHEN and CDR2 SYDVKM. V was cut by 4 bases and J by 0 bases, with 9 bases left in between. CDR3 amino acids: CASSWTAHQETQYF. The CDR3 bases are TGTGCCAGCAGTTGGACAGCTCACCAAGAGACCCAGTACTTC.